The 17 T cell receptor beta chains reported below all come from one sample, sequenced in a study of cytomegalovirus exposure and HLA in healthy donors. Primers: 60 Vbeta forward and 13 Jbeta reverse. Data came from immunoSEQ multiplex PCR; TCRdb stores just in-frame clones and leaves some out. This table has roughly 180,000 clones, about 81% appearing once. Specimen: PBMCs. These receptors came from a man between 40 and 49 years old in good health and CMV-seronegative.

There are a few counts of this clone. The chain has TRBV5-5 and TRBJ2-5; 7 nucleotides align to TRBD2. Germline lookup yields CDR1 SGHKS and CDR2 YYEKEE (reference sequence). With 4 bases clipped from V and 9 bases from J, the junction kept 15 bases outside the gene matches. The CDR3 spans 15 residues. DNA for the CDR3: TGTGCCAGCAGCCTCACCGGCACTAGCGAAGGTCCCCAGTACTTC. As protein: CASSLTGTSEGPQYF.

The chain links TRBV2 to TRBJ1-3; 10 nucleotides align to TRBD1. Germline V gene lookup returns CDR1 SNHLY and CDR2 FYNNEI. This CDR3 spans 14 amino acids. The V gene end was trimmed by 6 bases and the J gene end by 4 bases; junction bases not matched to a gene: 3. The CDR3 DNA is TGTGCCAGCAGGACAGGGGGCCCGGGAAACACCATATATTTT. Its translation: CASRTGGPGNTIYF.

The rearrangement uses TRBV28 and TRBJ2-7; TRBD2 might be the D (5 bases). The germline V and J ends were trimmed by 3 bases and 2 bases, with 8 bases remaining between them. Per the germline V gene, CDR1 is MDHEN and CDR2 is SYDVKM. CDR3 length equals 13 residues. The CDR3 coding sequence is TGTGCCAGCAGTTTCGGGGATCCCTACGAGCAGTACTTC. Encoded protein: CASSFGDPYEQYF.

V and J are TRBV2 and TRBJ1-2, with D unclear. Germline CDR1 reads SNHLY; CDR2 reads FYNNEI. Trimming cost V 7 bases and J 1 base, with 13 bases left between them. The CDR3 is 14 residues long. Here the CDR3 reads CASTKSESNYGYTF. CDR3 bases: TGTGCCAGCACTAAGTCCGAGAGTAACTATGGCTACACCTTC.

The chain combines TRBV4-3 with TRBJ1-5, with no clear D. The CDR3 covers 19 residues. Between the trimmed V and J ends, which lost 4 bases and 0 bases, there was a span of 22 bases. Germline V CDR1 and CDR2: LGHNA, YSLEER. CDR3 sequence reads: CASSRNYRRGGDSNQPQHF. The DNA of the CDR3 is TGCGCCAGCAGCCGCAATTACCGACGGGGTGGAGATAGCAATCAGCCCCAGCATTTT.

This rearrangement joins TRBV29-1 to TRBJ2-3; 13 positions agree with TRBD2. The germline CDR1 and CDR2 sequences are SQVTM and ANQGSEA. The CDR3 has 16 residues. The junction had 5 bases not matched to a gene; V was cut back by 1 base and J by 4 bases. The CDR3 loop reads CSVEGRGTSGADTQYF. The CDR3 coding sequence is TGCAGCGTTGAAGGGCGGGGGACTAGCGGGGCAGATACGCAGTATTTT.

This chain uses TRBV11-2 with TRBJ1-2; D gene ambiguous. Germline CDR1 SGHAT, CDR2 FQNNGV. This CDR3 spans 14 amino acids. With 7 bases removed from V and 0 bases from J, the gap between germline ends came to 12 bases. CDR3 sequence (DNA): TGTGCCAGCACCACTTATCTAGCTAACTATGGCTACACCTTC. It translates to CASTTYLANYGYTF.

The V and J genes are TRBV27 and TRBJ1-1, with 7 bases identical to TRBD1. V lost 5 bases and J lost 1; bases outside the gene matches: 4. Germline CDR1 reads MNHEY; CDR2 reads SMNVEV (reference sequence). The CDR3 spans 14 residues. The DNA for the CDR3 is TGTGCCAGCAGTCCGGACAGGAGGAACACTGAAGCTTTCTTT. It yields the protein CASSPDRRNTEAFF.

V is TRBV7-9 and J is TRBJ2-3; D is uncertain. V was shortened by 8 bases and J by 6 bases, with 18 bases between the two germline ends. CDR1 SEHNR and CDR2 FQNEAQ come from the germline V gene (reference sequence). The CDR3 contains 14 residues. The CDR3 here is CASRMKRPQDTQYF. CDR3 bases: TGTGCCAGCCGAATGAAGCGACCTCAGGATACGCAGTATTTT. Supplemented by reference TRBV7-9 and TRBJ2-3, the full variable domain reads DTGVSQNPRHKITKRGQNVTFRCDPISEHNRLYWYRQTLGQGPEFLTYFQNEAQLEKSRLLSDRFSAERPKGSFSTLEIQRTEQGDSAMYLCASRMKRPQDTQYFGPGTRLTVL.

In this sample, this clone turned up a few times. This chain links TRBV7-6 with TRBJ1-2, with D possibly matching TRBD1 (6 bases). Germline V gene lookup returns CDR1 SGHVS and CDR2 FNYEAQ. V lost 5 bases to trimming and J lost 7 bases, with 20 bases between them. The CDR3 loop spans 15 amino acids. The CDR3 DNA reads TGTGCCAGCAGCCTACAGGGCAGCTTTAGGGGTGGCTACACCTTC. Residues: CASSLQGSFRGGYTF.

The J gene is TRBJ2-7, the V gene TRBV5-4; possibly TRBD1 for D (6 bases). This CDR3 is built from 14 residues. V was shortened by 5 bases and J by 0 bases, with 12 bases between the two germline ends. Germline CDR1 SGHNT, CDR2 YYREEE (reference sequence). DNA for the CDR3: TGTGCCAGCAGGCCGGGACAAAGCTCCTACGAGCAGTACTTC. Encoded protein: CASRPGQSSYEQYF.

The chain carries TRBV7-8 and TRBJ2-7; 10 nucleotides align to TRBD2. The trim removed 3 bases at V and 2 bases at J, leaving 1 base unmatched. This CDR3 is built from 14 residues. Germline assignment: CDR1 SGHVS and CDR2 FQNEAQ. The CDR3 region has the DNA TGTGCCAGCAGCTTGAGCGGGGGGGCCTACGAGCAGTACTTC. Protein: CASSLSGGAYEQYF. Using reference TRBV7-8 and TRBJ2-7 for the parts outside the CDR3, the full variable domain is GAGVSQSPRYKVAKRGQDVALRCDPISGHVSLFWYQQALGQGPEFLTYFQNEAQLDKSGLPSDRFFAERPEGSVSTLKIQRTQQEDSAVYLCASSLSGGAYEQYFGPGTRLTVT.

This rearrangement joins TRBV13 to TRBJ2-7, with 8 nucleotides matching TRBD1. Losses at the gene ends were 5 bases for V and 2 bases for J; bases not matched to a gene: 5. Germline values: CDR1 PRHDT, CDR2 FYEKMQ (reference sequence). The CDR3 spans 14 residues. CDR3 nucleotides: TGTGCCAGCAGCCGGGGACAGGTGGCCTACGAGCAGTACTTC. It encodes CASSRGQVAYEQYF.

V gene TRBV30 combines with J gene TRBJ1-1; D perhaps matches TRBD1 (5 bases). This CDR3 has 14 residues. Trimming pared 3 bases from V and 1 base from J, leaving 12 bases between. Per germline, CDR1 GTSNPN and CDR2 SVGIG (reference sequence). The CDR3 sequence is CAWREGNWNTEAFF. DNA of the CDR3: TGTGCCTGGAGGGAGGGGAATTGGAACACTGAAGCTTTCTTT. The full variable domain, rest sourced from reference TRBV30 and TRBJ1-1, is SQTIHQWPATLVQPVGSPLSLECTVEGTSNPNLYWYRQAAGRGLQLLFYSVGIGQISSEVPQNLSASRPQDRQFILSSKKLLLSDSGFYLCAWREGNWNTEAFFGQGTRLTVV.

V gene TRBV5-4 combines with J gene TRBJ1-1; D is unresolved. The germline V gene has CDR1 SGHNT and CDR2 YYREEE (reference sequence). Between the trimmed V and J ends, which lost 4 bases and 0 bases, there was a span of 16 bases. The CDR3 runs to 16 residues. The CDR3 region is CASSHVGENLNTEAFF. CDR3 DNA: TGTGCCAGCAGCCATGTCGGGGAGAATTTGAACACTGAAGCTTTCTTT.

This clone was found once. The CDR3 DNA is TGTGCCAGCAGCCCTAGCGGGAGGGCGCCAGATACGCAGTATTTT. It encodes CASSPSGRAPDTQYF. The rearrangement uses TRBV5-4 and TRBJ2-3; the match to TRBD2 covers 12 bases. The CDR3 contains 15 residues. The J segment lost 4 bases and the V segment lost 4 bases, leaving 4 bases of the junction unmatched. The germline V gene encodes CDR1 SGHNT and CDR2 YYREEE (reference sequence).

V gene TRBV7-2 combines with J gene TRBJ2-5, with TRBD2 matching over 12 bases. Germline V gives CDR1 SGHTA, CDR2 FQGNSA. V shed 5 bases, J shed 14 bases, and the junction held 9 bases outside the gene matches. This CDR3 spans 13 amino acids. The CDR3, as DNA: TGTGCCAGCAGCATCCGACTAGCGGGGGAGAGCTACTTC. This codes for CASSIRLAGESYF.